The next 15 T cell receptor beta chains were all read from a single sample in a study of blood T cells in healthy people across ages. PCR was performed a second time for about 7 to 11 cycles using a sample-barcoded 5' primer and a J-beta primer mix. MiXCR, applied by TCRdb to the 5' RACE reads, yields one record per CDR3 protein. The sample yields some 750,000 distinct CDR3 sequences, 22% seen once. Sequencing was done on a sample of blood. The origin of the receptors is a man between 65 and 85 years old in good health.

This clonotype was counted between two and nine times. The chain employs TRBV12-3 or TRBV12-4 and TRBJ2-5; no clear D gene. Trimming removed 5 bases from V and 2 bases from J, with 15 bases in between. This CDR3 region has 15 residues. CDR3 nucleotide sequence: TGTGCCAGCAGTCCTGGGCCGGGCTGGCAAGAGACCCAGTACTTC. This translates into CASSPGPGWQETQYF.

The chain has TRBV5-5 and TRBJ2-5; 7 bases are shared with TRBD1. The J call is in doubt because the DNA end fits TRBJ2-7 better. The CDR3 is made up of 14 amino acids. CDR1 and CDR2 (germline): SGHKS, YYEKEE (reference sequence). The CDR3 sequence: CASSLSGTAYEQYF. The CDR3, as DNA: TGTGCCAGCAGCCTATCCGGGACAGCCTACGAGCAGTACTTC.

This clonotype appeared a few times. The chain uses TRBV12-3 or TRBV12-4 and TRBJ2-5, with 8 bases that match TRBD1. The CDR3 extends over 13 amino acids. The V segment lost 9 bases and the J segment 3 bases; nucleotides outside the gene matches: 6. The CDR3 coding sequence is TGTGCCAGTCGACAGGGGCCAAAAGAGACCCAGTACTTC. Translated, it gives CASRQGPKETQYF.

Turning to this clonotype: One junction end disagrees with the germline gene, perhaps due to a read error. The rearrangement uses TRBV20-1 and TRBJ1-2; D gene ambiguous. This CDR3 has 13 residues. From germline, CDR1 is DFQATT and CDR2 SNEGSKA (reference sequence). CDR3 nucleotide sequence: TGCGGTGCTAGTCCGGGGTCCGGCTATGGCTACACCTTC. It yields the protein CGASPGSGYGYTF.

The V call is TRBV18, the J call TRBJ2-1, with 9 bases fitting TRBD1. Germline assignment: CDR1 KGHSH and CDR2 LQKENI. Trimming at V came to 4 bases and at J to 6 bases, leaving 7 bases not matched to a gene. This CDR3 is built from 15 residues. The CDR3 protein is CASSLGQGQGNEQFF. The CDR3 DNA follows: TGTGCCAGCTCACTGGGACAGGGCCAAGGCAATGAGCAGTTCTTC.

A few counts support this clonotype. The chain employs TRBV4-3 and TRBJ2-1, with 10 bases lining up with TRBD1. The DNA end is a closer match to TRBJ2-5, so the J assignment may be wrong. The germline CDR1 and CDR2 sequences are LGHNA and YSLEER. The CDR3 is 16 residues long. As DNA, the CDR3 is TGCGCCAGCAGGAGCCGGCGGGACAGGGGATCAGAGACCCAGTACTTC. Protein product: CASRSRRDRGSETQYF.

This clonotype showed up just a few times. This chain connects TRBV7-9 to TRBJ2-1; perhaps D is TRBD1 or TRBD2 (5 bases each). From germline, CDR1 is SEHNR and CDR2 FQNEAQ (reference sequence). With 4 bases removed from V and 5 bases from J, the gap between germline ends came to 27 bases. This CDR3 is 19 amino acids long. The DNA for the CDR3 is TGTGCCAGCAGCTCATCCCGGGACCGAACTACTCCAGTCAACAATGAGCAGTTCTTC. Its protein is CASSSSRDRTTPVNNEQFF.

This clonotype was observed a single time. J is TRBJ2-7 and V is TRBV5-1; 9 bases map to TRBD1. After removal of 3 bases from V and 6 bases from J, the junction contained 4 bases not matched to a gene. Germline lookup yields CDR1 SGHRS and CDR2 YFSETQ. The CDR3 has 13 amino acids. This chain's CDR3 is CASSSGTGPEQYF. CDR3 sequence (DNA): TGCGCCAGCAGCTCCGGGACAGGGCCCGAGCAGTACTTC.

This clonotype was found a few times. This chain connects TRBV28 to TRBJ2-7, with 9 bases aligning to TRBD2. The ends lost 5 bases at V and 3 bases at J; junction bases unmatched: 14. CDR3 size: 17 residues. Germline V CDR1 and CDR2: MDHEN, SYDVKM. The DNA for the CDR3 is TGTGCCAGCAGTCCCCTCTCAGCGGGGGGTAGCTTCTACGAGCAGTACTTC. This translates into CASSPLSAGGSFYEQYF.

CDR3 amino acids: CASSSPWDEQFF. The CDR3 region has the DNA TGTGCCAGCAGCTCCCCTTGGGATGAGCAGTTCTTC. The V call is TRBV7-2, the J call TRBJ2-1; no clear D. Germline lookup yields CDR1 SGHTA and CDR2 FQGNSA. The CDR3 has 12 residues. The ends were cut back, 4 bases at V and 8 bases at J, with 9 bases in the middle.

This clonotype was detected a few times. This chain uses TRBV5-6 with TRBJ2-7; no firm D call. CDR3 size: 15 residues. Germline V gives CDR1 SGHDT, CDR2 YYEEEE. V was cut by 2 bases and J by 3 bases, with 15 bases left in between. As DNA, the CDR3 is TGTGCCAGCAGCTTTACGGCACTGCGTTTCTACGAGCAGTACTTC. This sequence encodes CASSFTALRFYEQYF.

The V and J genes are TRBV25-1 and TRBJ2-5; TRBD1 matches at 8 bases. The trim removed 7 bases at V and 4 bases at J, leaving 14 bases unmatched. The CDR3 totals 16 residues. The germline gives CDR1 MGHDK, CDR2 SYGVNS. CDR3 nucleotides: TGTGCCAGCAATGCAGGGGACAGGTGGTCTCGAGAGACCCAGTACTTC. The encoded protein is CASNAGDRWSRETQYF.

The J gene is TRBJ2-5, the V gene TRBV4-2, with TRBD2 as a possible D gene (6 bases). CDR3 size: 15 residues. Germline-derived CDR1 and CDR2 are LGHNA and YNFKEQ. Deletions cut 1 base from V and 5 bases from J, with 14 bases between. CDR3 loop: CASSQGAGTLETQYF. In DNA form, the CDR3 reads TGTGCCAGCAGCCAAGGGGCGGGGACGTTGGAGACCCAGTACTTC.

This clonotype was seen only once. V gene TRBV28 combines with J gene TRBJ2-4; D possibly corresponds to TRBD1 (6 bases). In germline, CDR1 is MDHEN, CDR2 SYDVKM. CDR3 length equals 16 residues. The V end was cut by 5 bases, the J end by 7 bases, with 21 bases between. The CDR3 loop reads CASSQQGVGLGNIQYF. The CDR3, as DNA: TGTGCCAGCAGTCAACAGGGAGTGGGATTAGGGAACATTCAGTACTTC.

This clonotype turned up a few times. The chain joins TRBV28 to TRBJ1-5, with D hard to call. Germline V lookup: CDR1 MDHEN, CDR2 SYDVKM. The CDR3 contains 12 residues. Between the trimmed V and J ends, which lost 1 base and 6 bases, there was a span of 4 bases. The CDR3 loop reads CASSLFPQPQHF. The CDR3 region has the DNA TGTGCCAGCAGTTTATTCCCTCAGCCCCAGCATTTT.